This T cell receptor (beta chain) was sequenced in a study of blood T cell repertoires in COVID-19. The CDR3 loop spans 16 amino acids. V shed 7 bases and J 2 bases; nucleotides not matched to a gene: 10. Germline assignment: CDR1 MDHEN and CDR2 SYDVKM. Study processing details: The assay estimated nucleated cells by amplifying reference gene primers. The table came from immunoSEQ multiplex PCR; TCRdb's copy has only in-frame clones and leaves some out. The V and J calls and the clone size are those of that table, but D and trimming were determined from the DNA. The sample lists more than 150,000 clones, about 86% occurring once.

The specimen was peripheral blood. The source of this sequence is a man aged 55 to 70 with acute or convalescent COVID-19. The J gene is TRBJ2-3, the V gene TRBV28; TRBD2 matches at 9 bases. CDR3 DNA: TGTGCCAGCACAACCACTAGCGGGTATGTCACAGATACGCAGTATTTT. The encoded protein is CASTTTSGYVTDTQYF.